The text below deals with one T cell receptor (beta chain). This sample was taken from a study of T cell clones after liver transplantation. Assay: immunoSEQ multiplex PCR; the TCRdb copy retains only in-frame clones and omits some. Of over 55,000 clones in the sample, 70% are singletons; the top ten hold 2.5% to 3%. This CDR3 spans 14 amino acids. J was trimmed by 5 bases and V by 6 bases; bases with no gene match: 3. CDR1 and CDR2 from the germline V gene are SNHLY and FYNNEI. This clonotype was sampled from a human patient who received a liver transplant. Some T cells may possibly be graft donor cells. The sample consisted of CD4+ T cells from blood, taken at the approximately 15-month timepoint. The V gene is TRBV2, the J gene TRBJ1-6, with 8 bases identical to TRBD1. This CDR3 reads CASRAGGHNSPLHF. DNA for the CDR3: TGTGCCAGCAGAGCAGGGGGCCATAATTCACCCCTCCACTTT.